This T cell receptor beta chain was recovered during a study of shared clonotypes between healthy human individuals. Overall study context: Those who served as donors were a couple of women and a few men between the ages of 18 and 49.

Sequenced by immunoSEQ multiplex PCR; TCRdb stores in-frame clones only, minus some. Of about 460,000 clones listed, roughly three quarters are singletons. Study-wide points: Donor clonotype sharing was expected to depend on sequencing depth.

This CDR3 comprises 14 residues. V gave up 4 bases and J gave up 4 bases, with 10 bases separating them. The germline V gene encodes CDR1 SGHAT and CDR2 FQNNGV. In the case of this clone: Its matching antigen is unknown.

The donor population consisted of healthy HIV-negative adults with no recent acute infections or vaccinations. Genomic DNA for unsorted samples was obtained from tens of millions of PBMCs. This chain joins TRBV11-2 and TRBJ2-2, with D uncertain. This sequence was found in a woman aged 40 to 49 in good health. Some clones in this sample may be carry-over from other donors' samples. The sequencing input was PBMCs. The CDR3 DNA reads as TGTGCCAGCAGCTCCCCTAAGGCCACCGGGGAGCTGTTTTTT. It specifies CASSSPKATGELFF.